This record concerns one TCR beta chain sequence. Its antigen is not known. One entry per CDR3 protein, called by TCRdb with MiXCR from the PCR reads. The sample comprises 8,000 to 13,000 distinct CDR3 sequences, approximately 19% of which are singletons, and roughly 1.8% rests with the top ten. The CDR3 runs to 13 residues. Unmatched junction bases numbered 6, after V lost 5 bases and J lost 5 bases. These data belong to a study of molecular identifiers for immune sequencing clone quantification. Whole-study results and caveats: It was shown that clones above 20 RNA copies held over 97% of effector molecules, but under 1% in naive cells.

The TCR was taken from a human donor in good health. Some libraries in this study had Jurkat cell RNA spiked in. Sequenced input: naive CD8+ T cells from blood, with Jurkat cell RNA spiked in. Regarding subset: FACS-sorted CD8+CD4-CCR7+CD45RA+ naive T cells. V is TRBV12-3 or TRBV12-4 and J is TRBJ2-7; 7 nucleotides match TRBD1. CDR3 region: CASSPRTGNEQYF. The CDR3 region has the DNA TGTGCCAGCAGTCCCAGGACAGGCAACGAGCAGTACTTC.